This TCR beta chain came from a study of cytomegalovirus exposure and HLA in healthy donors. As for the study in general: Researchers previously reported finding more than 100 million unique TCR beta sequences from approximately 200 million T cells.

Use of 60 Vbeta and 13 Jbeta primers characterized the PCR. Clones were sequenced by immunoSEQ multiplex PCR, and TCRdb holds only the in-frame ones, with some missing. This listing includes about 60,000 clones. The CDR3 is 15 residues long. V lost 3 bases and J lost 2; bases outside the gene matches: 6. CDR1 is SGHDT and CDR2 is YYEEEE in the germline V gene. Sequences were obtained from PBMCs. This receptor was obtained from a woman aged 18-29 years in good health and CMV-seronegative. The chain couples TRBV5-6 to TRBJ1-2; 8 bases fit TRBD1. CDR3 region: CASSSRQGSNYGYTF. In nucleotides, the CDR3 is TGTGCCAGCAGCTCCAGACAGGGGTCCAACTATGGCTACACCTTC.